Below are 16 T cell receptor beta chains sequenced from a single sample in a study of OX40 agonist ivuxolimab in advanced cancers. Method: immunoSEQ multiplex PCR; TCRdb's copy keeps in-frame clones and lacks some. The sample includes roughly 90,000 clones, over 85% seen only once; the top ten take roughly 0.79%. The source material was CD4+ or CD8+ T cells sorted from blood, sampled in a trial of the OX40 agonist ivuxolimab. Source of these receptors: an adult with an advanced solid tumor such as melanoma, head and neck, liver or kidney cancer.

The rearrangement uses TRBV7-2 and TRBJ1-5, with 8 bases that match TRBD1. Germline loops: CDR1 SGHTA, CDR2 FQGNSA. The CDR3 length is 16 residues. V dropped 5 bases and J dropped 6; count of bases not matched to a gene: 12. CDR3 sequence (DNA): TGTGCCAGCAGCCAGCAGGGGGCGCAGATGGGTCAGCCCCAGCATTTT. Its protein product is CASSQQGAQMGQPQHF.

This rearrangement joins TRBV7-2 to TRBJ1-2, with TRBD1 matching over 12 bases. With 2 bases clipped from V and 7 bases from J, the junction kept 5 bases outside the gene matches. CDR3 length equals 15 residues. Germline V lookup: CDR1 SGHTA, CDR2 FQGNSA. The CDR3 DNA sequence: TGTGCCAGCAGCTTATCGGGACAGGGGGCAGGTGGCTACACCTTC. Protein sequence: CASSLSGQGAGGYTF.

The chain uses TRBV2 and TRBJ2-3; the match to TRBD1 covers 9 bases. CDR3 length: 16 residues. The germline CDR1 and CDR2 sequences are SNHLY and FYNNEI. J lost 6 bases, V lost 6 bases, and 13 bases had no gene match. The DNA of the CDR3 is TGTGCCAGCAGCGCTGCCGGGACAGGGTGGGTGGATACGCAGTATTTT. Residues: CASSAAGTGWVDTQYF.

V gene TRBV5-1 combines with J gene TRBJ1-6; D is unclear. Germline lookup yields CDR1 SGHRS and CDR2 YFSETQ. V shed 1 base and J shed 5 bases, with 10 bases lying between them. The CDR3 contains 15 residues. The DNA of the CDR3 is TGCGCCAGCAGCTTGTCCAATAATAATAATTCACCCCTCCACTTT. The encoded protein is CASSLSNNNNSPLHF.

CDR3 amino acids: CAWSVGSAGARETQYF. For the CDR3, the DNA is TGTGCCTGGAGTGTAGGATCGGCAGGGGCTCGGGAGACCCAGTACTTC. The rearrangement links TRBV30 to TRBJ2-5, with a possible D match to TRBD1 (6 bases). V lost 0 bases, J lost 5 bases, and 19 bases lay in between. The CDR3 runs to 16 residues. CDR1 GTSNPN and CDR2 SVGIG come from the germline V gene (reference sequence).

The V call is TRBV21-1, the J call TRBJ2-5; the table's D call, TRBD2, has no DNA check behind it. The better agreement between TRBJ2-7 and the DNA end casts doubt on the J call. TRBV21-1 represents a pseudogene. The CDR3 sequence is 11 residues long. The CDR3 is CASRRSYEQYF. In DNA form, the CDR3 reads TGTGCCAGCAGACGCTCCTACGAGCAGTACTTC.

The table lists this clone with a count of one. The J gene is TRBJ2-7, the V gene TRBV19, with a weak D call TRBD2 (6 bases). Germline V gene lookup returns CDR1 LNHDA and CDR2 SQIVND (reference sequence). V lost 4 bases, J lost 3 bases, and 16 bases lay in between. The CDR3 runs to 15 residues. The CDR3 bases are TGTGCCAGTAGTACGCCGGTCGGGGGAGACTACGAGCAGTACTTC. Protein product: CASSTPVGGDYEQYF.

The J gene is TRBJ1-2, the V gene TRBV5-1, with D possibly being TRBD1 (5 bases). The CDR3 extends over 14 amino acids. V dropped 0 bases and J dropped 7 bases, with 13 bases sitting between them. The germline gives CDR1 SGHRS, CDR2 YFSETQ. CDR3 DNA sequence: TGCGCCAGCAGCTTGGCTTTGGGGGATACTGGCTACACCTTC. Translation gives CASSLALGDTGYTF.

This chain links TRBV28 with TRBJ1-2; tentative D call: TRBD1 (5 bases). V was clipped by 1 base and J by 7 bases, with 7 bases between them. The CDR3 has 12 residues. Germline values: CDR1 MDHEN, CDR2 SYDVKM. The CDR3 sequence is CASSLFGAGYTF. CDR3 bases: TGTGCCAGCAGTTTATTCGGGGCTGGCTACACCTTC.

The chain recombines TRBV5-1 with TRBJ1-1; D gene ambiguous. Per germline, CDR1 SGHRS and CDR2 YFSETQ. V was clipped by 0 bases and J by 0 bases, with 6 bases between them. The CDR3 totals 14 residues. The CDR3 here is CASSLAEMNTEAFF. The CDR3 DNA reads TGCGCCAGCAGCTTGGCCGAAATGAACACTGAAGCTTTCTTT.

This chain connects TRBV21-1 to TRBJ1-1; the table's TRBD1 call for D was not verified on the DNA. TRBV21-1 is deemed a pseudogene. This CDR3 has 17 residues. In nucleotides, the CDR3 is TGTGCCAGCAGCAGGGGACAGGGGGCGAGGGTTTGGACTGAAGCTTTCTTT. It yields the protein CASSRGQGARVWTEAFF.

This clone was seen just once. V gene TRBV11-2 combines with J gene TRBJ1-2, with 7 bases aligning to TRBD1. This CDR3 contains 14 residues. Losses at the gene ends were 5 bases for V and 7 bases for J; bases not matched to a gene: 10. Germline CDR1 and CDR2: SGHAT and FQNNGV. CDR3 sequence reads: CASSPDGRGVGYTF. The CDR3 DNA sequence: TGTGCCAGCAGCCCCGACGGCAGGGGGGTTGGCTACACCTTC.

The V and J genes are TRBV11-2 and TRBJ2-2, with no clear D. Germline-derived CDR1 and CDR2 are SGHAT and FQNNGV. V lost 5 bases, J lost 5 bases, and 9 bases lay in between. The CDR3 sequence is 13 residues long. The CDR3 coding sequence is TGTGCCAGCAGCCTCCCGTTGACCGGGGAGCTGTTTTTT. Protein product: CASSLPLTGELFF.

This chain links TRBV5-1 with TRBJ1-4; unclear D gene. V lost 0 bases to trimming and J lost 5 bases, with 8 bases between them. In germline, CDR1 is SGHRS, CDR2 YFSETQ. The CDR3 consists of 14 residues. The CDR3 region is CASSLGESNEKLFF. The DNA for the CDR3 is TGCGCCAGCAGCTTGGGAGAGTCGAATGAAAAACTGTTTTTT.

The genes are TRBV19 and TRBJ2-4, with 9 bases that match TRBD2. The CDR3 runs 18 residues. CDR1 and CDR2 (germline): LNHDA, SQIVND (reference sequence). Unmatched junction bases numbered 8, after V lost 1 base and J lost 1 base. In DNA, the CDR3 is TGTGCCAGTAGTATAGTAGCGGGGGCTCTCGGGGCCAAAAACATTCAGTACTTC. It encodes CASSIVAGALGAKNIQYF. The variable domain in full, with the rest retrieved from reference TRBV19 and TRBJ2-4, is DGGITQSPKYLFRKEGQNVTLSCEQNLNHDAMYWYRQDPGQGLRLIYYSQIVNDFQKGDIAEGYSVSREKKESFPLTVTSAQKNPTAFYLCASSIVAGALGAKNIQYFGAGTRLSVL.

The J gene is TRBJ2-6, the V gene TRBV7-2; no definite D call. Between the trimmed V and J ends, which lost 5 bases and 2 bases, there was a span of 13 bases. This CDR3 spans 16 amino acids. Germline V gene lookup returns CDR1 SGHTA and CDR2 FQGNSA. In DNA, the CDR3 is TGTGCCAGCAGCCCCTCGGTACGGGCTGGGGCCAACGTCCTGACTTTC. Protein: CASSPSVRAGANVLTF.